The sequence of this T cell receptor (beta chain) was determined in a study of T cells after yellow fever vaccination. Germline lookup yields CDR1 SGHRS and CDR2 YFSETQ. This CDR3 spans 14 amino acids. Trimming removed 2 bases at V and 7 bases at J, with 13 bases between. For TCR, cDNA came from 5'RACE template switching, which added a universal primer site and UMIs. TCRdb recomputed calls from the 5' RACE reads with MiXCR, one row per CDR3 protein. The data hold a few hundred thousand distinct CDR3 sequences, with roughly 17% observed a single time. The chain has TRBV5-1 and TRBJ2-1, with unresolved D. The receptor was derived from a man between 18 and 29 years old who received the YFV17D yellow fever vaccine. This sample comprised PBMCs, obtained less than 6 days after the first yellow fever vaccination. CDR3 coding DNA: TGCGCCAGCAGCTTTTTTAGTAGCAGTAATGAGCAGTTCTTC. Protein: CASSFFSSSNEQFF.